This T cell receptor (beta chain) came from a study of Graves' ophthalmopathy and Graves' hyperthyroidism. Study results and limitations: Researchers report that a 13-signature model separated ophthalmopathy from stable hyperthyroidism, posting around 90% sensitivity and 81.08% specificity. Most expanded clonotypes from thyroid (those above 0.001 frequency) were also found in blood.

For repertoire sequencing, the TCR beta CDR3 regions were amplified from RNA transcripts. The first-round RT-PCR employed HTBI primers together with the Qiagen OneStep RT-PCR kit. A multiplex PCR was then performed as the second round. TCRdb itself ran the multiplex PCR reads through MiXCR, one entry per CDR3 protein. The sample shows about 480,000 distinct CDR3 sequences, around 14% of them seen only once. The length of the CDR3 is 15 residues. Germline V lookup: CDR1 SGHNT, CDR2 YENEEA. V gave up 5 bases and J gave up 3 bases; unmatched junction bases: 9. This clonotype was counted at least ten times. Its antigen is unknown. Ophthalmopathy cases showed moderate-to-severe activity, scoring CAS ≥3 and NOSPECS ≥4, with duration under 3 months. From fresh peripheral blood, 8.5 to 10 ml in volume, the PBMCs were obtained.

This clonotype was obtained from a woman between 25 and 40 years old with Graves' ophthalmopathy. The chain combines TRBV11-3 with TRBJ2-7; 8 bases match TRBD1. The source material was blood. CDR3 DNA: TGTGCCAGCAGCCCCTTTCGGGACAGGAGCTACGAGCAGTACTTC. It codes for CASSPFRDRSYEQYF.